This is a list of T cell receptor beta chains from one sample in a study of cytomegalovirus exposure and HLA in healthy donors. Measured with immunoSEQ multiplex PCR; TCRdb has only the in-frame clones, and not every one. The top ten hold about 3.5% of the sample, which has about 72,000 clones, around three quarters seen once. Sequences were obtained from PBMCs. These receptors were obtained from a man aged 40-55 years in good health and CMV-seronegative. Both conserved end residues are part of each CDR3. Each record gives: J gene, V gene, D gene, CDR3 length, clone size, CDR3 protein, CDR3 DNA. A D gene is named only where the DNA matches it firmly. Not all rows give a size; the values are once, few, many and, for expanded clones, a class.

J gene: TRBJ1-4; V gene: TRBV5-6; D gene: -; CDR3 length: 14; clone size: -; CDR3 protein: CASSWRGLMEKLFF; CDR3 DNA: TGTGCCAGCAGCTGGAGAGGGTTGATGGAAAAACTGTTTTTT
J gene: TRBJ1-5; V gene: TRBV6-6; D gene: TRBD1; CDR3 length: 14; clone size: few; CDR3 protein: CASSSTGSGQPQHF; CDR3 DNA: TGTGCCAGCAGTTCGACAGGGAGCGGCCAGCCCCAGCATTTT
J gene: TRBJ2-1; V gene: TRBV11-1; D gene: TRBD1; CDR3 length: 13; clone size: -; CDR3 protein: CATRLGQGDEQFF; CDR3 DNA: TGTGCCACCAGGTTGGGGCAGGGGGACGAGCAGTTCTTC
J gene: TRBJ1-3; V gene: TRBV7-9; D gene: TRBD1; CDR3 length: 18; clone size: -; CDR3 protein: CASSLEGDRLTAGNTIYF; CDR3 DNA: TGTGCCAGCAGCTTAGAAGGGGACAGATTAACGGCTGGAAACACCATATATTTT
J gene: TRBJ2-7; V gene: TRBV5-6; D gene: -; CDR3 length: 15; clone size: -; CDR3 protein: CASSLAGVMSYEQYF; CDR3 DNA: TGTGCCAGCAGCTTGGCGGGGGTAATGTCCTACGAGCAGTACTTC
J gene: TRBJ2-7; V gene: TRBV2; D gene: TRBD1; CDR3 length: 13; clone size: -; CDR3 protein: CASRGDRGYEQYF; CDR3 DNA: TGTGCCAGCAGGGGTGACAGGGGTTACGAGCAGTACTTC
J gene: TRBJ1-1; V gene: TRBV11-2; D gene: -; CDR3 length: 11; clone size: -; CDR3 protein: CASSPQGGAFF; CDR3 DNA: TGTGCCAGCAGCCCTCAGGGTGGGGCTTTCTTT
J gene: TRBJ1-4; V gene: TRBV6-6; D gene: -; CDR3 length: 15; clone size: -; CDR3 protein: CASSVLEGPAEKLFF; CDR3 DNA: TGTGCCAGCAGCGTACTCGAGGGCCCCGCTGAAAAACTGTTTTTT
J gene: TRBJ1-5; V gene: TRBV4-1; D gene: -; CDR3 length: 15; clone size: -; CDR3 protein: CASSLTGLSNQPQHF; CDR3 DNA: TGCGCCAGCAGCCTAACAGGGCTAAGCAATCAGCCCCAGCATTTT
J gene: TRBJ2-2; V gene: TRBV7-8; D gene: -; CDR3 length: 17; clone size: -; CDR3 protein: CASSLVFSGGWTGELFF; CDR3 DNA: TGTGCCAGCAGCTTAGTCTTCTCAGGGGGGTGGACCGGGGAGCTGTTTTTT
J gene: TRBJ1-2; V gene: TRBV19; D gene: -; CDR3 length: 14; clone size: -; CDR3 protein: CASSIRLRSYGYTF; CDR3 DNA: TGTGCCAGTAGTATACGACTCAGATCATATGGCTACACCTTC
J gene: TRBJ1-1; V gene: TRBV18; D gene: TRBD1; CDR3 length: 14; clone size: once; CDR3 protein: CASHRQGKNTEAFF; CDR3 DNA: TGTGCCAGCCATAGACAGGGGAAGAACACTGAAGCTTTCTTT
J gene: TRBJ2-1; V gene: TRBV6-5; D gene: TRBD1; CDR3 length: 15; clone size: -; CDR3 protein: CASSRFRQGVNEQFF; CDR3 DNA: TGTGCCAGCAGCCGATTCCGGCAGGGGGTCAATGAGCAGTTCTTC
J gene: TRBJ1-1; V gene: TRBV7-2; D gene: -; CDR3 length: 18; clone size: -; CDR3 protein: CASSLVWAGNYMNTEAFF; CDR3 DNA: TGTGCCAGCAGCTTAGTTTGGGCAGGGAACTACATGAACACTGAAGCTTTCTTT
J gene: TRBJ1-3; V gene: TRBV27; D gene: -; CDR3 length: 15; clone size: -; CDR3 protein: CASSPQWLSGNTIYF; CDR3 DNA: TGTGCCAGCAGCCCCCAGTGGCTCTCTGGAAACACCATATATTTT
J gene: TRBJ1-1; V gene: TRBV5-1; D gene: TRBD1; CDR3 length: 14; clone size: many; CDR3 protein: CASSLDRGGTEAFF; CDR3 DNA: TGCGCCAGCAGCTTGGACAGGGGTGGGACTGAAGCTTTCTTT
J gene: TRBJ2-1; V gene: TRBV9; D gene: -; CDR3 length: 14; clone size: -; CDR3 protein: CASSVEGDYNEQFF; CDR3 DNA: TGTGCCAGCAGCGTAGAGGGGGACTACAATGAGCAGTTCTTC
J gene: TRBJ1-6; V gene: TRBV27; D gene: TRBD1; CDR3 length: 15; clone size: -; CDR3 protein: CASRTVDRRYQSLHF; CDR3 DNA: TGTGCCAGCAGAACCGTGGACAGGAGGTATCAGTCCCTCCACTTT
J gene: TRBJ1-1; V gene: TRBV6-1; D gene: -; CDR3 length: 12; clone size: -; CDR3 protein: CASSEMRTEAFF; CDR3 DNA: TGTGCCAGCAGTGAAATGCGGACTGAAGCTTTCTTT
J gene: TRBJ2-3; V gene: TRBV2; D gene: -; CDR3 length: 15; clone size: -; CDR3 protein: CASSVGLQSTDTQYF; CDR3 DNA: TGTGCCAGCAGTGTAGGACTCCAAAGCACAGATACGCAGTATTTT